These 28 T cell receptor beta chains originate from one sample sequenced in a study of OX40 agonist ivuxolimab in advanced cancers. Repertoires were generated with immunoSEQ multiplex PCR, while TCRdb's copy carries only in-frame clones and drops some. Of approximately 41,000 clones in the sample, 80% to 90% were seen once. The starting material was CD4+ or CD8+ T cells sorted from blood, obtained in a trial of the OX40 agonist ivuxolimab. The receptors were sampled from an adult with an advanced solid tumor such as melanoma, head and neck, liver or kidney cancer.

This clone has just one count. The chain recombines TRBV28 with TRBJ2-3; tentatively, D is TRBD1 or TRBD2 (6 bases each). The CDR3 sequence is 14 residues long. The V end lost 7 bases, the J end lost 1 base, and 12 bases lay between the germline ends. Per germline, CDR1 MDHEN and CDR2 SYDVKM. As DNA, the CDR3 is TGTGCCAGCACCTGGAGGGGGGGCACAGATACGCAGTATTTT. The encoded protein is CASTWRGGTDTQYF.

CDR3 nucleotide sequence: TGTGCCAGCAGCTCCCCCGGACAGGGGGCTTACAATGAGCAGTTCTTC. Residues: CASSSPGQGAYNEQFF. The chain links TRBV7-9 to TRBJ2-1; 11 nucleotides agree with TRBD1. V lost 4 bases, J lost 4 bases, and 6 bases stayed unmatched. Looked up from germline, CDR1 is SEHNR and CDR2 is FQNEAQ (reference sequence). The CDR3 extends over 16 amino acids.

The chain has TRBV6-5 and TRBJ1-1; 9 bases are a match to TRBD1. Per the germline V gene, CDR1 is MNHEY and CDR2 is SVGAGI. The CDR3 covers 16 residues. V dropped 0 bases and J dropped 4; count of bases not matched to a gene: 6. CDR3 DNA sequence: TGTGCCAGCAGTTACTCTCCGACAGGGGGAACCACTGAAGCTTTCTTT. This sequence encodes CASSYSPTGGTTEAFF.

The V and J genes are TRBV4-1 and TRBJ2-7, with unresolved D. The CDR3 length is 14 residues. The germline CDR1 and CDR2 sequences are MGHRA and YSYEKL. Between the trimmed V and J ends, which lost 1 base and 2 bases, there was a span of 9 bases. The CDR3 nucleotides read TGCGCCAGCAGCCAAGGGGAAGGGACCTACGAGCAGTACTTC. It yields the protein CASSQGEGTYEQYF.

Remarks on this clone: Germline is not matched at one junction end, which may reflect a read error. The chain links TRBV4-3 to TRBJ2-3, with 7 bases matching TRBD2. This CDR3 comprises 9 residues. Germline V gene lookup returns CDR1 LGHNA and CDR2 YSLEER. The CDR3 protein is CASSQGRDF. In DNA form, the CDR3 reads TGCGCCAGCAGCCAGGGGAGGGATTTT.

This chain connects TRBV4-1 to TRBJ2-5, with D hard to call. V gave up 5 bases and J gave up 2 bases, with 3 bases separating them. The CDR3 is made up of 11 amino acids. Germline V gene data show CDR1 as MGHRA and CDR2 as YSYEKL. The DNA for the CDR3 is TGCGCCAGCAGCTATCAAGAGACCCAGTACTTC. Translating it yields CASSYQETQYF.

This clone was detected once. The rearrangement uses TRBV2 and TRBJ2-3; a weak D match, TRBD2 (7 bases). The CDR3 loop spans 15 amino acids. The V end lost 6 bases, the J end lost 0 bases, and 13 bases lay between the germline ends. From germline, CDR1 is SNHLY and CDR2 FYNNEI. The CDR3 DNA reads as TGTGCCAGCAGCTCTGGGGGGGCAAGCACAGATACGCAGTATTTT. Protein sequence: CASSSGGASTDTQYF.

The chain links TRBV6-5 to TRBJ2-5; possibly TRBD1 for D (6 bases). The V end was cut by 6 bases, the J end by 5 bases, with 13 bases between. Germline assignment: CDR1 MNHEY and CDR2 SVGAGI. The CDR3 runs 13 residues. CDR3 sequence (DNA): TGTGCCAGCAGCACTCAGGGGTTGGAGACCCAGTACTTC. Protein: CASSTQGLETQYF.

This clone was counted a single time. This sequence joins TRBV28 and TRBJ2-7; D could derive from TRBD1 or TRBD2 (5 bases each). The CDR3 runs to 12 residues. Germline-derived CDR1 and CDR2 are MDHEN and SYDVKM. The V end was cut by 3 bases, the J end by 5 bases, with 8 bases between. Written as DNA, the CDR3 is TGTGCCAGCAGTTTGTTGGGGGACGAGCAGTACTTC. It encodes CASSLLGDEQYF.

CDR3 in amino acids: CASRMGQTNTEAFF. CDR3 in DNA: TGTGCCAGCAGAATGGGACAGACGAACACTGAAGCTTTCTTT. The chain recombines TRBV6-5 with TRBJ1-1, with 7 bases matching TRBD1. Unmatched junction bases numbered 5, after V lost 6 bases and J lost 1 base. The CDR3 is 14 residues long. Germline V CDR1 and CDR2: MNHEY, SVGAGI.

The CDR3 loop reads CASSPRRGELFF. In DNA, the CDR3 is TGTGCCAGCAGCCCTCGGAGGGGGGAGCTGTTTTTT. The V gene is TRBV5-8, the J gene TRBJ2-2; D perhaps matches TRBD2 (5 bases). The CDR3 runs 12 residues. Trimming removed 4 bases from V and 8 bases from J, with 9 bases in between. Per germline, CDR1 SGHTS and CDR2 YDEGEE.

V is TRBV2 and J is TRBJ1-4; D gene uncertain. Germline V gene data show CDR1 as SNHLY and CDR2 as FYNNEI. The CDR3 length is 11 residues. The V end lost 9 bases, the J end lost 8 bases, and 10 bases lay between the germline ends. CDR3 residues: CASLYGEKLFF. In nucleotides, the CDR3 is TGTGCCAGTTTATACGGGGAAAAACTGTTTTTT. The whole variable domain, filled in from reference TRBV2 and TRBJ1-4, reads EPEVTQTPSHQVTQMGQEVILRCVPISNHLYFYWYRQILGQKVEFLVSFYNNEISEKSEIFDDQFSVERPDGSNFTLKIRSTKLEDSAMYFCASLYGEKLFFGSGTQLSVL.

This clone has a handful of counts. The gene calls are TRBV7-8 and TRBJ1-6; no clear D. This CDR3 is 17 amino acids long. Germline CDR1 reads SGHVS; CDR2 reads FQNEAQ. V dropped 5 bases and J dropped 0 bases, with 14 bases sitting between them. The CDR3 protein is CASSPGLPSSYNSPLHF. In nucleotides, the CDR3 is TGTGCCAGCAGCCCCGGACTTCCTAGCTCCTATAATTCACCCCTCCACTTT.

This chain uses TRBV7-9 with TRBJ2-1, with TRBD2 matching 7 bases. CDR1 is SEHNR, CDR2 FQNEAQ, per germline (reference sequence). There are 16 residues in the CDR3. Unmatched junction bases numbered 6, after V lost 1 base and J lost 3 bases. CDR3 in amino acids: CASSLGLAELYNEQFF. In nucleotides, the CDR3 is TGTGCCAGCAGCTTAGGACTAGCCGAGCTCTACAATGAGCAGTTCTTC.

The V call is TRBV29-1, the J call TRBJ2-2, with D possibly being TRBD1 or TRBD2 (5 bases each). With 7 bases removed from V and 4 bases from J, the gap between germline ends came to 19 bases. This CDR3 is 15 amino acids long. The germline V gene encodes CDR1 SQVTM and CDR2 ANQGSEA. CDR3 in DNA: TGCAGCGCCCTGTGGGGGTTTAGTGGCACCGGGGAGCTGTTTTTT. This sequence encodes CSALWGFSGTGELFF.

V is TRBV2 and J is TRBJ1-5; the match to TRBD1 covers 8 bases. V trimming: 6 bases; J trimming: 4 bases; junction bases outside the gene matches: 5. CDR1 and CDR2 (germline): SNHLY, FYNNEI. The CDR3 contains 14 residues. The CDR3 nucleotides are TGTGCCAGCAGCGATAGGACAGGGAATCAGCCCCAGCATTTT. Encoded protein: CASSDRTGNQPQHF.

The chain uses TRBV6-5 and TRBJ2-7; weak D call: TRBD1 (5 bases). The CDR3 extends over 12 amino acids. The V and J ends lost 6 bases and 4 bases respectively, with 10 bases between them. The V gene's germline CDR1 is MNHEY and CDR2 SVGAGI. The CDR3 is CASRSDSYEQYF. The CDR3 DNA follows: TGTGCCAGCAGGTCTGACAGTTACGAGCAGTACTTC.

The CDR3 sequence is CSVEGDAEQYF. The CDR3, as DNA: TGCAGCGTTGAGGGAGACGCGGAGCAGTACTTC. The chain has TRBV29-1 and TRBJ2-7; D might be TRBD2 (5 bases). V lost 3 bases and J lost 7, with 10 bases in between. Germline V CDR1 and CDR2: SQVTM, ANQGSEA. The CDR3 has 11 residues.

The chain uses TRBV10-2 and TRBJ2-7, with a possible D match to TRBD1 (6 bases). The CDR3 runs to 15 residues. Germline CDR1 is WSHSY and CDR2 is SAAADI. Trimming left V 0 bases short and J 2 bases short, with 11 bases between. The CDR3 bases are TGCGCCAGCAGTGAGTCCCGCAGGGGAACCTACGAGCAGTACTTC. Amino acid sequence: CASSESRRGTYEQYF.

The V gene is TRBV2, the J gene TRBJ2-6; no definite D call. V lost 4 bases to trimming and J lost 0 bases, with 10 bases between them. This CDR3 contains 16 residues. Germline V gene data show CDR1 as SNHLY and CDR2 as FYNNEI. CDR3 loop: CASSAIQPSGANVLTF. CDR3 coding DNA: TGTGCCAGCAGTGCCATTCAACCCTCTGGGGCCAACGTCCTGACTTTC.

This clone was recorded once. V usage is TRBV5-4 and J usage is TRBJ2-1; 8 bases fit TRBD2. Germline trimming cut 0 bases from V and 8 bases from J; bases unmatched to any gene: 13. Looked up from germline, CDR1 is SGHNT and CDR2 is YYREEE (reference sequence). This CDR3 has 17 residues. The CDR3 DNA reads TGTGCCAGCAGCTTGGGTGCAAGGATAGCGGGGTTCGATGAGCAGTTCTTC. Residues: CASSLGARIAGFDEQFF.

V usage is TRBV6-1 and J usage is TRBJ2-7, with TRBD1 identical over 8 bases. The V gene end was trimmed by 7 bases and the J gene end by 4 bases; junction bases not matched to a gene: 6. This CDR3 comprises 13 residues. Germline CDR1 reads MNHNS; CDR2 reads SASEGT. CDR3 in DNA: TGTGCCAGCATGCGGACAGGGAAGTACGAGCAGTACTTC. This gives the protein CASMRTGKYEQYF.

J is TRBJ2-3 and V is TRBV30; D is perhaps TRBD1 or TRBD2 (7 bases each). CDR3 length equals 16 residues. From germline, CDR1 is GTSNPN and CDR2 SVGIG (reference sequence). V lost 1 base, J lost 3 bases, and 17 bases lay in between. The CDR3 here is CAWSAGAGGGTDTQYF. The CDR3 coding sequence is TGTGCCTGGAGTGCCGGGGCAGGGGGGGGGACAGATACGCAGTATTTT.

The chain has TRBV6-1 and TRBJ1-2; 7 bases align to TRBD1. Germline V gene sequence: CDR1 MNHNS, CDR2 SASEGT. The trim removed 4 bases at V and 4 bases at J, leaving 6 bases unmatched. The CDR3 extends over 14 amino acids. The CDR3 sequence is CASSVFGTAYGYTF. DNA of the CDR3: TGTGCCAGCAGTGTTTTTGGGACAGCCTATGGCTACACCTTC.

The chain carries TRBV7-6 and TRBJ2-3; the D gene is possibly TRBD2 (5 bases). The CDR3 is 15 amino acids. Germline V gene data show CDR1 as SGHVS and CDR2 as FNYEAQ. V shed 3 bases and J shed 3 bases, with 13 bases lying between them. CDR3 sequence reads: CASSLAAAVTDTQYF. The CDR3 nucleotides read TGTGCCAGCAGCTTGGCGGCAGCGGTGACAGATACGCAGTATTTT. Combining the CDR3 with reference TRBV7-6 and TRBJ2-3 gives the whole variable domain GAGVSQSPRYKVTKRGQDVALRCDPISGHVSLYWYRQALGQGPEFLTYFNYEAQQDKSGLPNDRFSAERPEGSISTLTIQRTEQRDSAMYRCASSLAAAVTDTQYFGPGTRLTVL.

This chain joins TRBV5-6 and TRBJ1-6; 8 nucleotides align to TRBD1. In germline, CDR1 is SGHDT, CDR2 YYEEEE. Losses at the gene ends were 2 bases for V and 8 bases for J; bases not matched to a gene: 9. This CDR3 region has 16 residues. As DNA, the CDR3 is TGTGCCAGCAGCTTCACAGGGGGTTATATGGATTCACCCCTCCACTTT. It translates to CASSFTGGYMDSPLHF.

CDR3 sequence reads: CASSVQENGDEQYF. The CDR3 DNA reads TGTGCCAGCAGCGTACAGGAAAATGGCGACGAGCAGTACTTC. The genes are TRBV7-7 and TRBJ2-7; weak D call: TRBD1 (5 bases). V lost 5 bases and J 5 bases, leaving 16 bases between the germline ends. This CDR3 region has 14 residues. Germline V gene sequence: CDR1 SSHAT, CDR2 FNYEAQ (reference sequence).

By share, this clone ranks as medium-sized. CDR3 in amino acids: CASSPPGTRGYEQYF. The CDR3 region has the DNA TGTGCCAGCTCACCACCCGGGACAAGAGGCTACGAGCAGTACTTC. This sequence joins TRBV18 and TRBJ2-7; maybe TRBD1 (6 bases). The CDR3 has 15 amino acids. Trimming shortened V by 0 bases and J by 3 bases, and 12 bases separated the two germline ends. The V gene's germline CDR1 is KGHSH and CDR2 LQKENI.